The rows below give T cell receptor beta chains drawn from one sample of a study of graft-versus-host responses after intestinal transplantation. TCRdb's copy holds only in-frame clones and misses some; the assay was immunoSEQ multiplex PCR. The top ten hold roughly 0.71% of the sample, which has about 15,000 clones, over 85% seen once. The sequencing here drew on PBMCs, taken 9 days after transplant. The receptors were sampled from a human patient who received an intestinal transplant, so some T cells may come from the graft donor. Each CDR3 is given with its conserved first and last residue. D genes are given only for firm matches. The size of a clone is reported for some rows only, either as once, few or many, or as a class for expanded clones.

-	TRBV9	TRBD2	TRBJ2-1	TGTGCCAGCAGCAAAGAGACTAGCGGGAGCCATGAGCAGTTCTTC	CASSKETSGSHEQFF
-	TRBV12-2	-	TRBJ2-1	TGTGCAAGTCGCCTTACTACTAGCGCGAGGGCGAACAATGAGCAGTTCTTC	CASRLTTSARANNEQFF
once	TRBV4-1	-	TRBJ2-1	TGCGCCAGCAGCCAAGGGAGGGGTGAGCAGTTCTTC	CASSQGRGEQFF
-	TRBV7-9	-	TRBJ1-1	TGTGCCAGCAGCCCGGAACTTGAAGCTTTCTTT	CASSPELEAFF
-	TRBV2	-	TRBJ2-7	TGTGCCAGCAGTGAGAATGTGCAGACCTACGAGCAGTACTTC	CASSENVQTYEQYF
-	TRBV27	TRBD2	TRBJ2-5	TGTGCCAGCAGTGGGTGGACTAGCGGAGGTGGGGAGACCCAGTACTTC	CASSGWTSGGGETQYF
-	TRBV5-1	TRBD1	TRBJ1-2	TGCGCCAGCAGCTTGGGGGGGACAGCTGCTAACTATGGCTACACCTTC	CASSLGGTAANYGYTF
-	TRBV4-1	TRBD2	TRBJ2-2	TGCGCCAGCAGCCAAGTCGGACTAGCCACCAACACCGGGGAGCTGTTTTTT	CASSQVGLATNTGELFF
-	TRBV5-6	-	TRBJ1-2	TGTGCCAGCAGCTTGACAGGTGGCTACACCTTC	CASSLTGGYTF
-	TRBV25-1	-	TRBJ2-5	TGTGCCAGCAGTGGATATGGGGGAGTAGAGACCCAGTACTTC	CASSGYGGVETQYF
-	TRBV9	TRBD2	TRBJ2-7	TGTGCCAGCAGCGTAGGACCTAGCGGATACTACGAGCAGTACTTC	CASSVGPSGYYEQYF
-	TRBV9	-	TRBJ2-2	TGTGCCAGCAGCCCGGACGCCGGGGAGCTGTTTTTT	CASSPDAGELFF
-	TRBV4-1	-	TRBJ2-1	TGCGCCAGCAGACCCGACCGGAGCTCCTACAATGAGCAGTTCTTC	CASRPDRSSYNEQFF
-	TRBV27	TRBD2	TRBJ2-3	TGTGCCAGCAGTGTACTAGCGGGGCTCACAGATACGCAGTATTTT	CASSVLAGLTDTQYF
-	TRBV10-2	-	TRBJ2-5	TGCGCCAGCAGTCTCAACTCGGGGCAAATTCAAGAGACCCAGTACTTC	CASSLNSGQIQETQYF
once	TRBV6-5	TRBD2	TRBJ2-2	TGTGCCAGCAGTTTTCGGGGACTAGGTCACGGGGAGCTGTTTTTT	CASSFRGLGHGELFF
-	TRBV4-3	-	TRBJ1-5	TGCGCCAGCAGCCAAGATCGCGCAAGCAATCAGCCCCAGCATTTT	CASSQDRASNQPQHF
-	TRBV9	TRBD1	TRBJ1-1	TGTGCCAGCAGCTTAGGGGGCAGGACTGAAGCTTTCTTT	CASSLGGRTEAFF
-	TRBV5-1	TRBD1	TRBJ2-7	TGCGCCAGCAGCTTGGGGACAGGATCCGAGCAGTACTTC	CASSLGTGSEQYF
-	TRBV6-1	-	TRBJ1-2	TGTGCCAGCAAAGGAACAGCAATTATAGATGGCTACACCTTC	CASKGTAIIDGYTF
-	TRBV19	-	TRBJ2-1	TGTGCCAGCGCCGGCGGTTACAATGAGCAGTTCTTC	CASAGGYNEQFF
-	TRBV7-9	TRBD2	TRBJ2-7	TGTGCCAGCAGCCCAAGAGGACTAGCGGGAGCCTACGAGCAGTACTTC	CASSPRGLAGAYEQYF
-	TRBV18	-	TRBJ2-1	TGTGCCAGCTCACCACGACAGAACTCCTACAATGAGCAGTTCTTC	CASSPRQNSYNEQFF
-	TRBV5-1	TRBD2	TRBJ2-7	TGCGCCAGCAGCTCCACCGGGACTAGCGGGAGGATTGGTGAGCAGTACTTC	CASSSTGTSGRIGEQYF
-	TRBV28	-	TRBJ1-1	TGTGCCAGCAGCCCGGGACTGCTGAACACTGAAGCTTTCTTT	CASSPGLLNTEAFF
-	TRBV19	-	TRBJ1-2	TGTGCCAGTTGGGACGGAAACTATGGCTACACCTTC	CASWDGNYGYTF
-	TRBV25-1	TRBD1	TRBJ2-3	TGTGCCAGCAGTGAATCAGGGGGTTGGACAGATACGCAGTATTTT	CASSESGGWTDTQYF
-	TRBV6-1	-	TRBJ1-1	TGTGCCAGCAGCCTATGGGACACCATCACTGAAGCTTTCTTT	CASSLWDTITEAFF
-	TRBV29-1	-	TRBJ2-1	TGCAGCCCCCTCCTGGGGGTCAATGAGCAGTTCTTC	CSPLLGVNEQFF
-	TRBV11-2	-	TRBJ2-2	TGTGCCAGCAGCCCCAGGGCCCACGGACTAAAGAACACCGGGGAGCTGTTTTTT	CASSPRAHGLKNTGELFF
-	TRBV5-1	TRBD2	TRBJ2-1	TGCGCCAGCAAGGGAGGTTCTAGCGGGAGTGAAAATGAGCAGTTCTTC	CASKGGSSGSENEQFF
-	TRBV5-1	TRBD2	TRBJ2-1	TGCGCCAGCAGCTTGGTGTATTATAGCGGGAGGGCCTCCAATGAGCAGTTCTTC	CASSLVYYSGRASNEQFF
-	TRBV7-9	-	TRBJ2-7	TGTGCCAGCAGCTCCCCCGAGCAGGGACCCTACGAGCAGTACTTC	CASSSPEQGPYEQYF
-	TRBV9	-	TRBJ2-1	TGTGCCAGCAGCGTAGTAGCGACCAGCTCCTACAATGAGCAGTTCTTC	CASSVVATSSYNEQFF
few	TRBV4-2	TRBD2	TRBJ2-7	TGTGCCAGCAGCCACACGCTAGCGGGAAGGAACGAGCAGTACTTC	CASSHTLAGRNEQYF
-	TRBV7-2	TRBD1	TRBJ2-7	TGTGCCAGCAGCTCGCAGACAGGGGGCCGGTACGAGCAGTACTTC	CASSSQTGGRYEQYF
-	TRBV7-9	-	TRBJ1-2	TGTGCCAGCAGCTTAATCCTTGGACTTGGGGGCTACACCTTC	CASSLILGLGGYTF
-	TRBV19	-	TRBJ2-3	TGTGCCCCGGCTGATACGCAGTATTTT	CAPADTQYF
-	TRBV4-1	-	TRBJ1-5	TGCGCCAGCAGCCAGGAAGTAGGGCAGCCCCAGCATTTT	CASSQEVGQPQHF
-	TRBV2	-	TRBJ1-2	TGTGTCAGCAGCGAAGCGGTGAACTATGGCTACACCTTC	CVSSEAVNYGYTF